The 27 T cell receptor beta chains below were found in one sample sequenced in a study of OX40 agonist ivuxolimab in advanced cancers. Assay: immunoSEQ multiplex PCR; the TCRdb copy retains only in-frame clones and omits some. Of around 26,000 clones detected, roughly 85% appear once; the ten largest clones hold approximately 35%. The specimen was CD4+ or CD8+ T cells sorted from blood, collected in a trial of the OX40 agonist ivuxolimab. Every receptor here comes from an adult with an advanced solid tumor such as melanoma, head and neck, liver or kidney cancer.

The V and J genes are TRBV7-8 and TRBJ2-7, with 9 bases identical to TRBD1. Germline lookup yields CDR1 SGHVS and CDR2 FQNEAQ. The CDR3 length is 16 residues. V dropped 5 bases and J dropped 5; count of bases not matched to a gene: 13. In DNA, the CDR3 is TGTGCCAGCAGCCCCTCCGGACAGGGGTTTTTGAACGAGCAGTACTTC. Translated: CASSPSGQGFLNEQYF.

This clone has only one observation. This chain links TRBV9 with TRBJ2-5; 7 positions match TRBD1. The J segment lost 4 bases and the V segment lost 0 bases, leaving 6 bases of the junction unmatched. The CDR3 totals 15 residues. The germline V gene encodes CDR1 SGDLS and CDR2 YYNGEE. The CDR3 nucleotides read TGTGCCAGCAGCGTAGGAGGGGGCGCGGGAGAGACCCAGTACTTC. Residues: CASSVGGGAGETQYF.

The rearrangement uses TRBV7-8 and TRBJ1-2; possible D gene TRBD1, 6 bases. Per the germline V gene, CDR1 is SGHVS and CDR2 is FQNEAQ. This CDR3 spans 15 amino acids. Trimming pared 5 bases from V and 2 bases from J, leaving 15 bases between. The CDR3 sequence: CASSDYGQLNYGYTF. The CDR3 nucleotides are TGTGCCAGCAGCGACTATGGACAGTTAAACTATGGCTACACCTTC.

This clone was counted a few times. The rearrangement joins TRBV11-2 to TRBJ2-5; D unresolved. V gave up 0 bases and J gave up 4 bases, with 12 bases separating them. Germline CDR1 SGHAT, CDR2 FQNNGV. The CDR3 contains 15 residues. Written as DNA, the CDR3 is TGTGCCAGCAGCTTAGAATCACTATCGATAGAGACCCAGTACTTC. Translating it yields CASSLESLSIETQYF.

This clone was observed a single time. The chain combines TRBV4-1 with TRBJ2-5; no firm D call. The J call is uncertain, as TRBJ2-7 better fits the DNA end. Germline V gene data show CDR1 as MGHRA and CDR2 as YSYEKL. This CDR3 contains 15 residues. This CDR3 reads CASSQDPSRGYEQYF. In DNA form, the CDR3 reads TGCGCCAGCAGCCAAGATCCCAGTAGAGGCTACGAGCAGTACTTC.

The CDR3 loop reads CATSRDIRDRVYGYTF. The CDR3 nucleotides read TGTGCCACCAGCAGAGATATCCGGGACAGGGTATATGGCTACACCTTC. The chain couples TRBV15 to TRBJ1-2, with 9 bases aligning to TRBD1. This CDR3 comprises 16 residues. Germline V gene data show CDR1 as LNHNV and CDR2 as YYDKDF (reference sequence). With 0 bases clipped from V and 5 bases from J, the junction kept 7 bases outside the gene matches.

The rearrangement joins TRBV27 to TRBJ2-3; 10 positions agree with TRBD2. The germline V gene has CDR1 MNHEY and CDR2 SMNVEV (reference sequence). There are 17 residues in the CDR3. J lost 4 bases, V lost 4 bases, and 11 bases had no gene match. The CDR3 protein is CASSSLLAGAVPDTQYF. CDR3 DNA sequence: TGTGCCAGCAGTTCACTCCTAGCGGGAGCCGTCCCAGATACGCAGTATTTT.

The gene calls are TRBV23-1 and TRBJ2-2, with 8 bases aligning to TRBD1. TRBV23-1 belongs to the ORF category, with a function that is uncertain. The length of the CDR3 is 14 residues. The ends lost 10 bases at V and 2 bases at J; junction bases unmatched: 6. The chain's CDR3 is CANRTGPNTGELFF. The CDR3 region has the DNA TGCGCCAACAGGACAGGGCCCAACACCGGGGAGCTGTTTTTT.

The chain joins TRBV19 to TRBJ2-7, with TRBD2 matching over 10 bases. This CDR3 has 15 residues. Germline lookup yields CDR1 LNHDA and CDR2 SQIVND (reference sequence). The J segment lost 3 bases and the V segment lost 3 bases, leaving 5 bases of the junction unmatched. The CDR3 bases are TGTGCCAGTAGTATTAGGCTAGCGGGAGTCTACGAGCAGTACTTC. It encodes CASSIRLAGVYEQYF.

V usage is TRBV6-5 and J usage is TRBJ2-7; possibly TRBD1 for D (6 bases). Germline CDR1 and CDR2: MNHEY and SVGAGI. The ends were cut back, 2 bases at V and 2 bases at J, with 13 bases in the middle. There are 15 residues in the CDR3. The CDR3 nucleotides read TGTGCCAGCAGTTACCTCCAGGGGCTCACCTACGAGCAGTACTTC. Its protein is CASSYLQGLTYEQYF.

This chain joins TRBV4-3 and TRBJ2-7, with TRBD1 identical over 9 bases. Per germline, CDR1 LGHNA and CDR2 YSLEER. After removal of 1 base from V and 4 bases from J, the junction contained 2 bases not matched to a gene. The CDR3 spans 14 residues. For the CDR3, the DNA is TGCGCCAGCAGCCAAGGACAGGGGGTGTACGAGCAGTACTTC. It yields the protein CASSQGQGVYEQYF.

A single count supports this clone. The rearrangement joins TRBV5-5 to TRBJ2-3; D might be TRBD1 or TRBD2, each matching 5 bases. The CDR3 spans 15 residues. Trimming left V 3 bases short and J 0 bases short, with 11 bases between. CDR1 is SGHKS and CDR2 is YYEKEE in the germline V gene (reference sequence). This CDR3 reads CASSWGGPSTDTQYF. The CDR3 DNA sequence: TGTGCCAGCAGCTGGGGCGGGCCAAGCACAGATACGCAGTATTTT.

This chain joins TRBV5-4 and TRBJ2-2, with 10 bases that match TRBD1. The V segment lost 2 bases and the J segment 8 bases; nucleotides outside the gene matches: 12. CDR3 size: 17 residues. Germline V gives CDR1 SGHNT, CDR2 YYREEE (reference sequence). The CDR3 DNA sequence: TGTGCCAGCAGCTTCTCGACCGGGACAGGGGAAAGGGGGGAGCTGTTTTTT. Residues: CASSFSTGTGERGELFF.

The chain uses TRBV27 and TRBJ2-7; D is undetermined. The CDR3 is 14 residues long. Germline CDR1 MNHEY, CDR2 SMNVEV (reference sequence). Between the trimmed V and J ends, which lost 0 bases and 2 bases, there was a span of 8 bases. CDR3: CASSLSTGTYEQYF. Here the CDR3 DNA reads TGTGCCAGCAGTTTATCGACCGGCACCTACGAGCAGTACTTC.

The J gene is TRBJ1-3, the V gene TRBV5-4; 8 bases are shared with TRBD1. From germline, CDR1 is SGHNT and CDR2 YYREEE (reference sequence). With V trimmed by 4 bases and J by 4 bases, 7 bases remained unmatched. The CDR3 extends over 15 amino acids. The CDR3 spells CASSLADRAGNTIYF. CDR3 in DNA: TGTGCCAGCAGCCTGGCGGACAGGGCAGGAAACACCATATATTTT.

The CDR3 sequence is CSALGGGQSYEQYF. CDR3 in DNA: TGCAGCGCCTTGGGGGGGGGCCAGAGCTACGAGCAGTACTTC. This chain uses TRBV29-1 with TRBJ2-7, with a possible D match to TRBD2 (7 bases). The ends were cut back, 7 bases at V and 3 bases at J, with 19 bases in the middle. CDR1 and CDR2 (germline): SQVTM, ANQGSEA. This CDR3 spans 14 amino acids.

The chain links TRBV11-2 to TRBJ2-7; weak D call: TRBD1 (6 bases). V dropped 6 bases and J dropped 5 bases, with 17 bases sitting between them. Germline V gene sequence: CDR1 SGHAT, CDR2 FQNNGV. The CDR3 is made up of 14 amino acids. The CDR3 here is CASSSYRDGNEQYF. The CDR3 DNA is TGTGCCAGCAGTTCATACAGGGATGGCAACGAGCAGTACTTC.

This rearrangement joins TRBV7-4 to TRBJ2-1; D might be TRBD2 (6 bases). V gave up 5 bases and J gave up 7 bases, with 18 bases separating them. The CDR3 runs 15 residues. Germline lookup yields CDR1 SGHVT and CDR2 SQSDAQ. The CDR3 bases are TGTGCCAGCAGCCCTACTAGACTAGTGGGGAATGAGCAGTTCTTC. Residues: CASSPTRLVGNEQFF.

This chain links TRBV5-6 with TRBJ2-3; D is perhaps TRBD2 (6 bases). The CDR3 is 15 amino acids. With 4 bases removed from V and 1 base from J, the gap between germline ends came to 13 bases. Germline CDR1 and CDR2: SGHDT and YYEEEE. Here the CDR3 reads CASSSIGGGTDTQYF. The CDR3 nucleotides read TGTGCCAGCAGCAGTATTGGCGGGGGCACAGATACGCAGTATTTT.

This clone turned up a few times. The DNA of the CDR3 is TGTGCCAGCAGCGTAGGTTCGGGAGGGGGCCAAGAGACCCAGTACTTC. Its protein is CASSVGSGGGQETQYF. The chain carries TRBV9 and TRBJ2-5, with TRBD2 identical over 8 bases. The J segment lost 1 base and the V segment lost 0 bases, leaving 5 bases of the junction unmatched. Germline CDR1 and CDR2: SGDLS and YYNGEE. CDR3 length equals 16 residues.

The rearrangement links TRBV13 to TRBJ2-3, with TRBD2 matching over 7 bases. CDR3 length: 15 amino acids. Germline V CDR1 and CDR2: PRHDT, FYEKMQ (reference sequence). V lost 4 bases, J lost 4 bases, and 8 bases stayed unmatched. The CDR3 nucleotides are TGTGCCAGCAGCTCCCGACTAGCCCCCCCAGATACGCAGTATTTT. The encoded protein is CASSSRLAPPDTQYF.

V and J are TRBV7-6 and TRBJ1-3, with TRBD1 matching over 7 bases. Germline V gene data show CDR1 as SGHVS and CDR2 as FNYEAQ. The trim removed 4 bases at V and 0 bases at J, leaving 6 bases unmatched. The CDR3 spans 16 residues. CDR3 protein: CASSYTQGDSGNTIYF. CDR3 bases: TGTGCCAGCAGCTACACGCAGGGGGACTCTGGAAACACCATATATTTT.

In its sample, this clone was seen once. J is TRBJ2-7 and V is TRBV4-1; tentative D call: TRBD1 (6 bases). The V end lost 1 base, the J end lost 2 bases, and 9 bases lay between the germline ends. The CDR3 sequence is 14 residues long. Per germline, CDR1 MGHRA and CDR2 YSYEKL. CDR3 in amino acids: CASSQGAGAYEQYF. The CDR3 nucleotides read TGCGCCAGCAGCCAAGGGGCAGGGGCCTACGAGCAGTACTTC.

J is TRBJ1-1 and V is TRBV7-6; D might be TRBD1 (5 bases). V was pared by 3 bases and J by 8 bases, with 13 bases between. Per the germline V gene, CDR1 is SGHVS and CDR2 is FNYEAQ. CDR3 length equals 13 residues. The CDR3 sequence: CASSLGGDGEAFF. CDR3 DNA: TGTGCCAGCAGCTTGGGGGGGGACGGAGAAGCTTTCTTT.

The chain employs TRBV27 and TRBJ2-3; 14 nucleotides match TRBD2. V trimming: 6 bases; J trimming: 4 bases; junction bases outside the gene matches: 6. The CDR3 is 16 amino acids. In germline, CDR1 is MNHEY, CDR2 SMNVEV (reference sequence). The CDR3 reads CASRRLAGGFADTQYF. As DNA, the CDR3 is TGTGCCAGCAGACGACTAGCGGGAGGGTTCGCAGATACGCAGTATTTT.

Here the CDR3 reads CASRKQGDYEQYF. DNA of the CDR3: TGTGCCAGCAGGAAACAGGGGGACTACGAGCAGTACTTC. The rearrangement uses TRBV27 and TRBJ2-7, with TRBD1 matching over 8 bases. V lost 6 bases and J lost 3; bases outside the gene matches: 4. The CDR3 length is 13 residues. The germline V gene has CDR1 MNHEY and CDR2 SMNVEV (reference sequence).

The chain has TRBV13 and TRBJ2-1; 7 positions match TRBD1. The CDR3 is 14 residues long. With V trimmed by 0 bases and J by 7 bases, 3 bases remained unmatched. CDR1 and CDR2 (germline): PRHDT, FYEKMQ (reference sequence). The CDR3 nucleotides are TGTGCCAGCAGCTTAGGCGGCAGGGGGAATGAGCAGTTCTTC. Encoded protein: CASSLGGRGNEQFF.